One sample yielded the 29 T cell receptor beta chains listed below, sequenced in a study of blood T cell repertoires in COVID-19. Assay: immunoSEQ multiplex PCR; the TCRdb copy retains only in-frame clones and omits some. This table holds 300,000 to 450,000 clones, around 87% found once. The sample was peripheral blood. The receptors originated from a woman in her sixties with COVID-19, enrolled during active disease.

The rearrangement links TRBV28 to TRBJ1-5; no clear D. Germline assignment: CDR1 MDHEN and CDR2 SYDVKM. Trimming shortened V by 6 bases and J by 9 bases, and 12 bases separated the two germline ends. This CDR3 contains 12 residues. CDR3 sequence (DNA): TGTGCCAGCAGGGAGGGTGGGAGGCCCCAGCATTTT. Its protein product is CASREGGRPQHF.

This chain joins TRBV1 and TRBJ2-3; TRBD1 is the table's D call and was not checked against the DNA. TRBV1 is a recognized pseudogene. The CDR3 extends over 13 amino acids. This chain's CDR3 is CTSSQRGTDTQYF. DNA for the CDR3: TGCACCAGCAGCCAAAGGGGAACAGATACGCAGTATTTT.

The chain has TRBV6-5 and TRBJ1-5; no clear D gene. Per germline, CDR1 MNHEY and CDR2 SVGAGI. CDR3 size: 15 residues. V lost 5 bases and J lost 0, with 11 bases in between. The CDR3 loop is CASSNREYSNQPQHF. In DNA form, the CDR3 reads TGTGCCAGCAGTAACCGGGAGTATAGCAATCAGCCCCAGCATTTT.

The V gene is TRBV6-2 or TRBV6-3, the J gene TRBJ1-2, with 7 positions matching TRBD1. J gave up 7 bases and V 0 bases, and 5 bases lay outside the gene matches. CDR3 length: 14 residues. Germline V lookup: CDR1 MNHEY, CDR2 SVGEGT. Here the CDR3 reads CASSYSLAGGGYTF. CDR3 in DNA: TGTGCCAGCAGTTACTCCCTGGCAGGGGGTGGCTACACCTTC.

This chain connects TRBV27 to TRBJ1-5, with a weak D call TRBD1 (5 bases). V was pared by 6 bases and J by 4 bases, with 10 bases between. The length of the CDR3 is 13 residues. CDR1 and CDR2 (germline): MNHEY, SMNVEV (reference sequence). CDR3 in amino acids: CASSRKGNQPQHF. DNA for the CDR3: TGTGCCAGCAGCAGGAAGGGGAATCAGCCCCAGCATTTT.

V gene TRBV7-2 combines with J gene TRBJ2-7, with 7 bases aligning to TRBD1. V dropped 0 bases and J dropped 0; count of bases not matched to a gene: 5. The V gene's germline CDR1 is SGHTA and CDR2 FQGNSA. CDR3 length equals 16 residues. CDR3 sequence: CASSLALTGNSYEQYF. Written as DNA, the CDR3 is TGTGCCAGCAGCTTAGCGCTGACAGGGAACTCCTACGAGCAGTACTTC.

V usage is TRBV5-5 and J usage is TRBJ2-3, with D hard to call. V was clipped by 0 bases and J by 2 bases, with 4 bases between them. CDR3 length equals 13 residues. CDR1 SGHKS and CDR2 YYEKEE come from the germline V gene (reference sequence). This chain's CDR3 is CASSLGATDTQYF. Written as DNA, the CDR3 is TGTGCCAGCAGCTTGGGCGCCACAGATACGCAGTATTTT.

The CDR3 reads CASSPLGQGETQYF. CDR3 DNA sequence: TGTGCCAGCTCACCACTAGGACAGGGAGAGACCCAGTACTTC. This chain links TRBV18 with TRBJ2-5, with 8 bases matching TRBD1. The V segment lost 1 base and the J segment 4 bases; nucleotides outside the gene matches: 2. In germline, CDR1 is KGHSH, CDR2 LQKENI. This CDR3 has 14 residues.

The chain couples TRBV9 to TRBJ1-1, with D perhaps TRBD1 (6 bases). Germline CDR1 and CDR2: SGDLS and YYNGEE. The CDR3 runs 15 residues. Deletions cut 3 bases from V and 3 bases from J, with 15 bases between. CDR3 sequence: CASSAQGLGDTEAFF. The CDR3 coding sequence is TGTGCCAGCAGCGCACAGGGTCTAGGCGACACTGAAGCTTTCTTT. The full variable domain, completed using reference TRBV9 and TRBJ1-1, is DSGVTQTPKHLITATGQRVTLRCSPRSGDLSVYWYQQSLDQGLQFLIQYYNGEERAKGNILERFSAQQFPDLHSELNLSSLELGDSALYFCASSAQGLGDTEAFFGQGTRLTVV.

The CDR3 sequence is CASSLPQPNTEAFF. The CDR3 coding sequence is TGCGCCAGCAGCTTGCCACAACCGAACACTGAAGCTTTCTTT. The gene calls are TRBV5-1 and TRBJ1-1; D uncertain. The CDR3 is made up of 14 amino acids. CDR1 is SGHRS and CDR2 is YFSETQ in the germline V gene. V lost 1 base and J 1 base, leaving 8 bases between the germline ends.

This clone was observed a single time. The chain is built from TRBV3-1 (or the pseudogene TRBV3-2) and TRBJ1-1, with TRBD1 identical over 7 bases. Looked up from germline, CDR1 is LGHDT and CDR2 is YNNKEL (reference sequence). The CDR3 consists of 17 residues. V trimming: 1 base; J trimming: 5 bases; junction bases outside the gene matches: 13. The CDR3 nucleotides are TGTGCCAGCAGCCAAGGGGGCAGGGGGGCGTTTGGGACTGAAGCTTTCTTT. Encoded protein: CASSQGGRGAFGTEAFF.

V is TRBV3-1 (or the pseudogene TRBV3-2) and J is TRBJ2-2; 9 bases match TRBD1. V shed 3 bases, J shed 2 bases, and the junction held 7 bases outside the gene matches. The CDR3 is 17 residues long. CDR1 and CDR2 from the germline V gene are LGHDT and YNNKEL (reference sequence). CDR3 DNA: TGTGCCAGCAGCCATCCCGGACAGGGGCTAAACACCGGGGAGCTGTTTTTT. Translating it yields CASSHPGQGLNTGELFF.

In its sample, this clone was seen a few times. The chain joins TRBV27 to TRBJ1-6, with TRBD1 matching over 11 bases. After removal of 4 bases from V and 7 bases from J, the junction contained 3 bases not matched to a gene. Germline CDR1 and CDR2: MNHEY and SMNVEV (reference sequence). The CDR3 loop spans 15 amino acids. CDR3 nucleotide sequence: TGTGCCAGCAGTTCCCGGGACAGGGGGAATTCACCCCTCCACTTT. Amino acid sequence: CASSSRDRGNSPLHF.

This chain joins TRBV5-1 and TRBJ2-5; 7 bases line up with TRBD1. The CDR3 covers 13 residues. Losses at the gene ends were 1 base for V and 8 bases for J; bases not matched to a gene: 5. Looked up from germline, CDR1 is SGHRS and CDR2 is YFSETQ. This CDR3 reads CASSLIGQVTQYF. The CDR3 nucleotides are TGCGCCAGCAGCTTGATAGGACAGGTCACCCAGTACTTC.

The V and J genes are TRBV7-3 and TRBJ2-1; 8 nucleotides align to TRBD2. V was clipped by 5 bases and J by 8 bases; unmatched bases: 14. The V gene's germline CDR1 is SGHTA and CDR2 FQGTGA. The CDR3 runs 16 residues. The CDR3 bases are TGTGCCAGCAGCCTGCTCGGGGTAGCGGGGACCGATGAGCAGTTCTTC. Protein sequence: CASSLLGVAGTDEQFF.

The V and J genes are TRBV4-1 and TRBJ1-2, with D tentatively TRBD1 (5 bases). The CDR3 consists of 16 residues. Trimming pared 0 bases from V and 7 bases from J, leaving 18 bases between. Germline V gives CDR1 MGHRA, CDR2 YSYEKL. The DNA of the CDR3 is TGCGCCAGCAGCCAAGATGCGGGGACTAAGAGAGGTGGCTACACCTTC. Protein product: CASSQDAGTKRGGYTF.

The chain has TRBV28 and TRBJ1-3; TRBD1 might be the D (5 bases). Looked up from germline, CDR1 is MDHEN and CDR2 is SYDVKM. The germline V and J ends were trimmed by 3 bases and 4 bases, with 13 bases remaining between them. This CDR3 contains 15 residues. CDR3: CASSFYRDWGNTIYF. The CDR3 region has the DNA TGTGCCAGCAGTTTCTACCGGGACTGGGGAAACACCATATATTTT.

The CDR3 nucleotides read TGTGCCAGCTCACCAGGGACTAGAGGCCTCTACGAGCAGTACTTC. Protein product: CASSPGTRGLYEQYF. The genes are TRBV18 and TRBJ2-7, with 8 nucleotides matching TRBD2. V lost 2 bases to trimming and J lost 3 bases; unmatched junction nucleotides: 6. CDR3 length equals 15 residues. Germline V gene lookup returns CDR1 KGHSH and CDR2 LQKENI.

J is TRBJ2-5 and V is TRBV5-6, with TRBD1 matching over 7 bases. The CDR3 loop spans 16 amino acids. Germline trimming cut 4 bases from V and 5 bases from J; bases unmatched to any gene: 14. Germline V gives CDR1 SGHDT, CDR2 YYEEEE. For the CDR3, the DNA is TGTGCCAGCAGCCCAGGCTATGAGGGGGCCGGGGAGACCCAGTACTTC. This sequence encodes CASSPGYEGAGETQYF.

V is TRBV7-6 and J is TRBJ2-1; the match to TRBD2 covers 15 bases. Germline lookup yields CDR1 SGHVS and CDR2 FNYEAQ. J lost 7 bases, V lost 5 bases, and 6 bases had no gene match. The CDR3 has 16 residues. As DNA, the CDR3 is TGTGCCAGCAGCCCCGGACTAGCGGGGGGGCAGAATGAGCAGTTCTTC. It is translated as CASSPGLAGGQNEQFF. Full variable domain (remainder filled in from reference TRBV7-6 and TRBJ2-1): GAGVSQSPRYKVTKRGQDVALRCDPISGHVSLYWYRQALGQGPEFLTYFNYEAQQDKSGLPNDRFSAERPEGSISTLTIQRTEQRDSAMYRCASSPGLAGGQNEQFFGPGTRLTVL.

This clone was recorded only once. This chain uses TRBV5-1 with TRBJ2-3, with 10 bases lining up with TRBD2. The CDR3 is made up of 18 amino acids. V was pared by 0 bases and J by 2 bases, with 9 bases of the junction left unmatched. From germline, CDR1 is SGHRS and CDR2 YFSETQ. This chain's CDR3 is CASSLEFSSGGHTDTQYF. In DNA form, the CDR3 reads TGCGCCAGCAGCTTGGAGTTTTCTAGCGGGGGTCACACAGATACGCAGTATTTT. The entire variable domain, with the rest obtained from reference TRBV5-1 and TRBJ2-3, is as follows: KAGVTQTPRYLIKTRGQQVTLSCSPISGHRSVSWYQQTPGQGLQFLFEYFSETQRNKGNFPGRFSGRQFSNSRSEMNVSTLELGDSALYLCASSLEFSSGGHTDTQYFGPGTRLTVL.

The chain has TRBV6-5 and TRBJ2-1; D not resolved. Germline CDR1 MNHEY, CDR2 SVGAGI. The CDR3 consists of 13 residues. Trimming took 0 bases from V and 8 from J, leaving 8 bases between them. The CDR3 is CASSYSRFDEQFF. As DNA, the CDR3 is TGTGCCAGCAGTTACTCGAGGTTTGATGAGCAGTTCTTC.

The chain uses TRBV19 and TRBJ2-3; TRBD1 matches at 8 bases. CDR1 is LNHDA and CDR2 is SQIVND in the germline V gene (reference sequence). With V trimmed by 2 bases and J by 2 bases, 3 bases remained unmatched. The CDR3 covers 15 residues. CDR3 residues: CASSIQGALTDTQYF. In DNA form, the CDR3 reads TGTGCCAGTAGTATACAGGGGGCCCTCACAGATACGCAGTATTTT.

CDR3: CASSDRQGRRVREQYF. Written as DNA, the CDR3 is TGTGCCAGCAGCGATCGACAGGGTAGGAGGGTTCGCGAGCAGTACTTC. The gene calls are TRBV7-8 and TRBJ2-7; tentative D call: TRBD1 (7 bases). The CDR3 is 16 residues long. Trimming left V 5 bases short and J 6 bases short, with 23 bases between. Germline CDR1 SGHVS, CDR2 FQNEAQ.

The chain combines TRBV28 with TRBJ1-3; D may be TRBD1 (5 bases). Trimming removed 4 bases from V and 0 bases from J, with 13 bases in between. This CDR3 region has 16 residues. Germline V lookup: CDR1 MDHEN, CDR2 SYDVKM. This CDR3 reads CASSSSGFSSGNTIYF. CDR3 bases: TGTGCCAGCAGTTCCTCAGGGTTTAGCTCTGGAAACACCATATATTTT.

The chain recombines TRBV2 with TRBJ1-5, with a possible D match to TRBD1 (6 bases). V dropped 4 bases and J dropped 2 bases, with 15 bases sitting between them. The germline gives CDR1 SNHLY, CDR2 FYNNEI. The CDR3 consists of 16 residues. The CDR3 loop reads CASSGDIGGRNQPQHF. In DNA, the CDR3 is TGTGCCAGCAGTGGGGACATAGGGGGACGCAATCAGCCCCAGCATTTT.

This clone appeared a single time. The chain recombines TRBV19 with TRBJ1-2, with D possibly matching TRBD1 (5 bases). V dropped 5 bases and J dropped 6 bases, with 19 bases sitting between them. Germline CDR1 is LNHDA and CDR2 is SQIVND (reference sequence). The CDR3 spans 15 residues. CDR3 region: CASSSPYSGLHGYTF. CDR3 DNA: TGTGCCAGTAGTTCCCCGTACTCAGGGCTCCATGGCTACACCTTC.

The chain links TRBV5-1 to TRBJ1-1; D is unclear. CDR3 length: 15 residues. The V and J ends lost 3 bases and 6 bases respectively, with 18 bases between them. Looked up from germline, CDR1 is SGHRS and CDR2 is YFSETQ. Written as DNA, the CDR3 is TGCGCCAGCAGCTCTCAGAGCGAGAGCGGGGCTGAAGCTTTCTTT. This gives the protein CASSSQSESGAEAFF.

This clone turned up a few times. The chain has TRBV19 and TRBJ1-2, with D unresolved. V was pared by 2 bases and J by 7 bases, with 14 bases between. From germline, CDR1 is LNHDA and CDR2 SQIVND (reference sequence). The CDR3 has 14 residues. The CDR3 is CASSISAGAGGYTF. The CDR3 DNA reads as TGTGCCAGTAGTATATCAGCGGGCGCCGGTGGCTACACCTTC.